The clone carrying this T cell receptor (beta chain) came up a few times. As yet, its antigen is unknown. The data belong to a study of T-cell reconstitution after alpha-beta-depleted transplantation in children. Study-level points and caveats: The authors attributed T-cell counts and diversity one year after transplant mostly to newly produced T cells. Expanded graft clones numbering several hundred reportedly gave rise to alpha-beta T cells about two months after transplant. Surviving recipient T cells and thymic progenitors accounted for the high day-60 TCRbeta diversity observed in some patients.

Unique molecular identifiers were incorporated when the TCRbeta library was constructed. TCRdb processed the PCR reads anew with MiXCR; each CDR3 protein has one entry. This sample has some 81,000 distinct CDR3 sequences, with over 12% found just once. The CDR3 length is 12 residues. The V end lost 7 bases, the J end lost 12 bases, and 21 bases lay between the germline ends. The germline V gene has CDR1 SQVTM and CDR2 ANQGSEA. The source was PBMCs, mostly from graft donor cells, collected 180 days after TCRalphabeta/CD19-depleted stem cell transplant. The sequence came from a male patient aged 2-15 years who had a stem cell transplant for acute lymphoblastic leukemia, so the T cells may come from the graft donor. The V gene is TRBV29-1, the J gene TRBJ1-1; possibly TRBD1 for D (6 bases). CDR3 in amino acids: CSAADRIYETFF. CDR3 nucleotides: TGCAGCGCCGCGGACAGAATCTATGAGACTTTCTTT.